This T cell receptor beta chain stems from a study of T cells in Graves' hyperthyroidism and ophthalmopathy (dated by TCRdb to the late 2010s). In terms of the full investigation: Peripheral blood samples were taken at the time of initial diagnosis, prior to any treatment. To identify TCR V-J signatures that set the groups apart, the researchers used a discovery cohort of 100 or so patients, made up of roughly 45 with Graves' ophthalmopathy and 57 with stable Graves' hyperthyroidism. Prospective prediction of ophthalmopathy was tested in an independent validation cohort of 18 hyperthyroidism patients and 15 to 17 patients who later progressed to ophthalmopathy. For training and testing, the approximately 92 patients in the discovery cohort were randomly divided in a 7:3 ratio. In about 6 Graves' hyperthyroidism patients, the study also compared T-cell repertoires from thyroid tissue with T-cell repertoires from blood. After sampling, hyperthyroidism patients received methimazole starting at 30 mg daily, and ophthalmopathy patients received high-dose intravenous methylprednisolone. The paper reports TCR Vbeta CDR3 sequencing of over 120 peripheral blood samples: approximately 43 ophthalmopathy, under 80 hyperthyroidism and 17 progressor patients. The paper as a whole reports these results and caveats: Most expanded thyroid clonotypes (frequency above 0.001) were also detected in blood, suggesting blood repertoires may reflect thyroid immune responses. Sample size was not statistically predetermined, and investigators were not blinded to group allocation. A model built on a 13 V-J signature distinguished ophthalmopathy from stable hyperthyroidism, reaching 85% to 90% sensitivity and under 84% specificity in cross-validation and 80%/75% in testing. In validation, the model predicted progression to ophthalmopathy with about 71% sensitivity and less than 80% specificity, a median of approximately 6.5 months before onset.

Regarding this clonotype: Its target antigen remains unknown. Base qualities were left out, and no much larger clone turns up one base away.

TCR beta CDR3 regions were amplified from RNA transcripts. A first-round RT-PCR of the TCR CDR3 used the HTBI primer set with the Qiagen OneStep RT-PCR kit. Libraries were constructed in a second round of multiplex PCR, after which size selection and purification were performed. Libraries were sequenced paired-end with 100 bp reads on an Illumina HiSeq2000. Regarding the original processing steps: SOAPnuke was used to process the raw data, throwing out any read that contained adapters or uncalled bases, had a mean Phred below 15, or lacked an exact constant-primer or identifier match. High-quality paired reads were merged using COPE v1.2.5, and each unique nucleotide sequence was defined as a clonotype. Clonotypes were aligned to IMGT TRBV, TRBD and TRBJ reference segments using MiTCR v1.1. The analysis was restricted to V-J combinations with a frequency above 0.0001, which together covered 99.2% of the repertoires. The TCS score was defined as the ratio of F50 (clonal expansion) to E x V (chaos), calculated using BLOSUM62-based TCRdist between CDR3 peptides within each V-J. Welch's t-statistics and random forest reduced 500 to 650 V-J features to roughly 13, which were used in a naive Bayes classifier (R e1071). TCRdb cleaned the public reads at Q25 with fastp, built clones with MiXCR and kept in-frame beta chains. CDR3 protein sequences are deduplicated, and each keeps its most common genes and DNA. The V and J calls here are based on TCRdb, not the publication. The sample table contains about 400,000 distinct CDR3 sequences; only one count was recorded for about 25% of them. In total, the top ten clones hold over 70% of the sample.

Trimming at the junction amounts to 0 bases on V and 1 base on J, and the germline ends lie 11 bases apart. The CDR3 measures 15 amino acids from cysteine to phenylalanine. The retained sequence is limited to the CDR3, 45 bases, with the frame set at the first base. The germline V gene gives CDR1 as SGHRS and CDR2 as YFSETQ. Stable Graves' hyperthyroidism was defined as no progression to ophthalmopathy during 18 months of follow-up. Hyperthyroidism patients were aged 18 to 65 years and newly diagnosed, with disease duration of less than 2 months. Exclusion was applied to patients with uncontrolled infections, other autoimmune diseases, pregnancy or lactation. Diagnoses were established on the basis of clinical symptoms, serum thyroxine and TRAb, thyroid ultrasound, and orbital computed tomography. PBMCs were separated from roughly 10 ml of fresh peripheral blood using Ficoll-Paque density gradient centrifugation. Total RNA was extracted using Trizol reagent, and RNA quality was assessed on an Agilent 2100 Bioanalyzer.

The clonotype was recovered from a man aged 50 to 59 with Graves' hyperthyroidism. The sequenced sample consisted of blood. This chain is built from TRBV5-1 and TRBJ2-7; no D segment can be confidently identified. The bases read TGCGCCAGCAGCTTGGGTCAGCCTCCTTCCTACGAGCAGTACTTC. It translates to CASSLGQPPSYEQYF.